This TCR beta chain emerged from a study of PD-L1 blockade in urothelial cancer. Overall study context: Analysis of the blood was performed 3 weeks (second dose) and 6 weeks after treatment start. Among blood samples, the median T cell count was about 130,000.

Sequencing was performed with immunoSEQ multiplex PCR; in TCRdb, only in-frame clones are kept and a portion is missing. The data contain about 30,000 clones, about 89% of them singletons. V was trimmed by 1 base and J by 3 bases, leaving 13 bases between them. From germline, CDR1 is SGHTA and CDR2 FQGNSA. The CDR3 is made up of 16 amino acids. Time point described: peripheral blood 6 weeks after treatment start. Each patient gave between 1 and 8 samples of peripheral blood mononuclear cells, which were collected pretreatment and during treatment. The sequence was collected from an elderly man with urothelial cancer. This rearrangement joins TRBV7-2 to TRBJ1-5, with D possibly TRBD1 on 5 matching bases. The material was PBMCs, obtained around atezolizumab (anti-PD-L1) treatment. For the CDR3, the DNA is TGTGCCAGCAGCTTAGGGGGCCCGATGCCCAATCAGCCCCAGCATTTT. Protein: CASSLGGPMPNQPQHF. The variable domain in full, with the rest retrieved from reference TRBV7-2 and TRBJ1-5, is GAGVSQSPSNKVTEKGKDVELRCDPISGHTALYWYRQSLGQGLEFLIYFQGNSAPDKSGLPSDRFSAERTGGSVSTLTIQRTQQEDSAVYLCASSLGGPMPNQPQHFGDGTRLSIL.